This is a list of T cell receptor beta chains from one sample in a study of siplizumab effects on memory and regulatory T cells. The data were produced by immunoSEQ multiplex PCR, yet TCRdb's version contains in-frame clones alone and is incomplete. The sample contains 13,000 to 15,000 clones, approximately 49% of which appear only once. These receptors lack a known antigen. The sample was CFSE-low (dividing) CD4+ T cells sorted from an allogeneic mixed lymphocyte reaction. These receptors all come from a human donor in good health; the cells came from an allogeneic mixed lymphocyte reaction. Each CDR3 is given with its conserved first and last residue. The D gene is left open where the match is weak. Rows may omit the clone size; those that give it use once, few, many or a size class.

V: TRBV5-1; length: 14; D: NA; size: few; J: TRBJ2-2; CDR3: CASSSNWDGGELFF; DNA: TGCGCCAGCAGCTCGAACTGGGATGGCGGGGAGCTGTTTTTT
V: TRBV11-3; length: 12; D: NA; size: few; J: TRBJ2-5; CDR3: CASSFNQETQYF; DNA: TGTGCCAGCAGCTTTAACCAAGAGACCCAGTACTTC
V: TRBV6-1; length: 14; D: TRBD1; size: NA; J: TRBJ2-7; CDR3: CASKRGTGPYEQYF; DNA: TGTGCCAGCAAACGTGGGACAGGGCCCTACGAGCAGTACTTC
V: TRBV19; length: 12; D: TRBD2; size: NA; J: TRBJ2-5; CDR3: CATAGGRGAQYF; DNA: TGTGCCACCGCGGGGGGCCGCGGGGCCCAGTACTTC
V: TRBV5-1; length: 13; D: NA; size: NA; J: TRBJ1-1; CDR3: CASSLTRNTEAFF; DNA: TGCGCCAGCAGCTTGACCAGGAACACTGAAGCTTTCTTT
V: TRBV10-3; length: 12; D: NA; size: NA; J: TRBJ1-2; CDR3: CAISELNYGYTF; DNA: TGTGCCATCAGTGAACTTAACTATGGCTACACCTTC
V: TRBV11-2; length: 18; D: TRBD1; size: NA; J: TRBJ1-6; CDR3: CASSLGRGQGSHNSPLHF; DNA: TGTGCCAGCAGCTTGGGCCGAGGACAGGGCAGTCATAATTCACCCCTCCACTTT
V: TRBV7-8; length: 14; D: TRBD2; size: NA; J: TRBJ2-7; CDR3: CASSLMGLDYEQYF; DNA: TGTGCCAGCAGCTTAATGGGACTAGACTACGAGCAGTACTTC
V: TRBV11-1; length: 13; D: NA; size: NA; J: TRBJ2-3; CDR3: CASSRDGADTQYF; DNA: TGTGCCAGCAGCCGGGACGGGGCAGATACGCAGTATTTT
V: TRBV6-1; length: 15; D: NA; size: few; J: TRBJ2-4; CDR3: CASSEGGRRIDIQYF; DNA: TGTGCCAGCAGTGAAGGCGGGCGCCGGATCGACATTCAGTACTTC
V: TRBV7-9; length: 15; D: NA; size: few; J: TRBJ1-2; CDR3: CASSFPTSGNYGYTF; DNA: TGTGCCAGCAGCTTCCCGACCTCGGGGAACTATGGCTACACCTTC
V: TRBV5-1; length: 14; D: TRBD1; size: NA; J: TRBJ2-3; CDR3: CASSRGPGSDTQYF; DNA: TGCGCCAGCAGCAGGGGGCCGGGGTCAGATACGCAGTATTTT
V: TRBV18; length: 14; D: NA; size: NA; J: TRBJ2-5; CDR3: CASSANLASETQYF; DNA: TGTGCCAGCTCAGCCAATCTTGCGTCGGAGACCCAGTACTTC
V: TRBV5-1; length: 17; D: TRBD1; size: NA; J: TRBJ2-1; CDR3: CASSSQPGGSSYNEQFF; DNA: TGCGCCAGCAGCTCACAGCCAGGGGGAAGCTCCTACAATGAGCAGTTCTTC
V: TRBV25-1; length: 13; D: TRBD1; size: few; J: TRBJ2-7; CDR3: CASSDPQGNEQYF; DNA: TGTGCCAGCAGTGACCCACAGGGGAACGAGCAGTACTTC
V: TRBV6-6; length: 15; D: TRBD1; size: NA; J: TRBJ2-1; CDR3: CASSRPGTGKGEQFF; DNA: TGTGCCAGCAGCCGACCCGGGACAGGGAAAGGTGAGCAGTTCTTC
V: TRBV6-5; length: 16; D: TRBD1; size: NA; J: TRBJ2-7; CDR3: CASSYRGQGTTYEQYF; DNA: TGTGCCAGCAGTTATAGGGGACAGGGGACGACCTACGAGCAGTACTTC
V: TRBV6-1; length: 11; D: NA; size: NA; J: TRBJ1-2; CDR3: CASSETVRYTF; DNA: TGTGCCAGCAGTGAGACGGTTCGCTACACCTTC
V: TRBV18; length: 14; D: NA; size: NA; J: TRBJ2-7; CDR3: CASSRDRPGYEQYF; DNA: TGTGCCAGCTCGCGGGACAGACCTGGTTACGAGCAGTACTTC
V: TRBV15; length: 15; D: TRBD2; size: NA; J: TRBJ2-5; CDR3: CATSLNLADQETQYF; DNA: TGTGCCACCAGTTTGAATCTAGCGGACCAAGAGACCCAGTACTTC
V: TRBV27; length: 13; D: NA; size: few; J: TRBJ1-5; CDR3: CASSFGRNQPQHF; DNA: TGTGCCAGCAGTTTTGGCCGCAATCAGCCCCAGCATTTT
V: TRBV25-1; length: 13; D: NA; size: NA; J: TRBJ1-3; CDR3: CASSEGGRNTIYF; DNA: TGTGCCAGCAGTGAGGGAGGGAGAAACACCATATATTTT
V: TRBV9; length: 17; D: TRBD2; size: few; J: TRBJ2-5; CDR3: CASSVGTSGGFQETQYF; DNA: TGTGCCAGCAGCGTGGGGACTAGCGGGGGGTTCCAAGAGACCCAGTACTTC
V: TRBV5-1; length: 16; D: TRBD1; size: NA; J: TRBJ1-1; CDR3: CASSLGELGGQAEAFF; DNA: TGCGCCAGCAGCTTGGGAGAATTAGGGGGACAGGCCGAAGCTTTCTTT
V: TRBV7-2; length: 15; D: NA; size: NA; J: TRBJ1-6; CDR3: CASSPGPGPNSPLHF; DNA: TGTGCCAGCAGCCCTGGGCCGGGGCCGAATTCACCCCTCCACTTT
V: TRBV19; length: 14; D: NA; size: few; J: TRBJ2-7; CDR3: CASSTGLGSYEQYF; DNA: TGTGCCAGTAGTACTGGACTTGGCTCCTACGAGCAGTACTTC
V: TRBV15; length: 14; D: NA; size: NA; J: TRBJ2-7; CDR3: CATSREYSPYEQYF; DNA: TGTGCCACCAGCAGAGAGTACAGTCCCTACGAGCAGTACTTC
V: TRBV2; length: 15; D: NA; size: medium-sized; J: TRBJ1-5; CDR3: CASRGEAGGNQPQHF; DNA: TGTGCCAGCAGGGGGGAGGCCGGGGGCAATCAGCCCCAGCATTTT
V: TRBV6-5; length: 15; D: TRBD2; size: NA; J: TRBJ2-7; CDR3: CASSGGLAVTYEQYF; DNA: TGTGCCAGCAGTGGGGGACTAGCGGTAACCTACGAGCAGTACTTC
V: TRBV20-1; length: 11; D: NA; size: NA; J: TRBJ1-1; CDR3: CSARGATEAFF; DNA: TGCAGTGCTAGAGGGGCCACTGAAGCTTTCTTT
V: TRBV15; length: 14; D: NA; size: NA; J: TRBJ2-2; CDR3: CATSRGADTGELFF; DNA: TGTGCCACCAGCAGAGGGGCGGACACCGGGGAGCTGTTTTTT
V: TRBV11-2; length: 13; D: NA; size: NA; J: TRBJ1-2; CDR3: CASSLFLNYGYTF; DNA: TGTGCCAGCAGCTTATTCTTGAACTATGGCTACACCTTC
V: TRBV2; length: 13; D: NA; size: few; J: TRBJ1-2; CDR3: CASNTGTNYGYTF; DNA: TGTGCCAGCAATACAGGGACCAACTATGGCTACACCTTC
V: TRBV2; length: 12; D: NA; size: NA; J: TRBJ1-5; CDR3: CASSLDSQPQHF; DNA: TGTGCCAGCAGCTTAGATAGTCAGCCCCAGCATTTT
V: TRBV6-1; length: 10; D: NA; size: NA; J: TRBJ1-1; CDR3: CASSVEEAFF; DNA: TGTGCCAGCAGTGTTGAGGAAGCTTTCTTT